This TCR beta chain originates from a study of regulatory T cells in long-lasting Graves disease. Specified time point: persistent/refractory GD, antithyroid drugs over 5 years with positive TRAb. With RNA extracted from PBMCs as input, the TCR library was made. Each patient gave Nine milliliters of EDTA-anticoagulated peripheral blood. Findings and limits, study-wide: Lower TCR diversity characterized persistent Graves' patients relative to newly diagnosed patients. Accuracy may have suffered from the small sample size.

TCR beta libraries were built with iRepertoire HTBI primers and Arm-PCR of CDR3 regions. TCRdb ran MiXCR on the multiplex PCR reads and lists one entry per CDR3 protein. The sample lists approximately 440,000 distinct CDR3 sequences; 23% were seen once. A word on this clonotype: Its antigen remains unknown.

This TCR was recovered from a female donor with Graves disease. The sample in question was peripheral blood mononuclear cells (PBMCs), obtained when the disease was refractory, from a patient treated with antithyroid drugs.

CDR3 coding DNA: TGTGCCAGCAGTTTGACAGGCGTAAGAGCGACCCAGTACTTC. Translated: CASSLTGVRATQYF. The rearrangement links TRBV6-4 to TRBJ2-5, with a tentative D call TRBD1 (6 bases). The CDR3 is 14 residues long. The germline V and J ends were trimmed by 5 bases and 7 bases, with 17 bases remaining between them. Germline V gives CDR1 MRHNA, CDR2 SNTAGT.